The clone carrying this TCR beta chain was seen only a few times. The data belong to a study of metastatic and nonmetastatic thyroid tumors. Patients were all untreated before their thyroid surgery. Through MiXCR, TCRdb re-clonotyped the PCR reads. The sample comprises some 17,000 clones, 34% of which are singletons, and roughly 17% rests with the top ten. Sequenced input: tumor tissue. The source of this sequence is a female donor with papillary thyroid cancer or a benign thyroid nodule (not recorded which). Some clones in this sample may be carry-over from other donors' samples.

The CDR3 sequence: CASSLAGRRYTF. The CDR3 DNA is TGTGCCAGCAGCTTAGCGGGACGGAGGTACACCTTC. The V call is TRBV7-9, the J call TRBJ1-2; D is possibly TRBD1 (5 bases). The V end lost 0 bases, the J end lost 11 bases, and 10 bases lay between the germline ends. This CDR3 contains 12 residues. Germline CDR1 is SEHNR and CDR2 is FQNEAQ (reference sequence).